This T cell receptor (beta chain) was recorded in a study of regulatory T cells in long-lasting Graves disease. The time point denotes: persistent/refractory GD, antithyroid drugs over 5 years with positive TRAb. Preparation of the TCR library used RNA extracted from PBMCs. The EDTA tubes were filled with 7.5 to 9 milliliters of drawn peripheral blood. Broader study findings: Relative to newly diagnosed Graves' patients, persistent ones had lower TCR diversity. Segments TRBV28, TRBJ1-2 and TRBJ2-5 showed preferential usage in persistent disease.

V lost 6 bases and J 1 base, leaving 18 bases between the germline ends. From germline, CDR1 is SGHTA and CDR2 FQGNSA. The CDR3 length is 16 residues. There are many counts of this clonotype. What it binds is unknown. CDR3-region Arm-PCR and iRepertoire HTBI primers produced the TCR beta libraries. How the authors handled the data: Looking across samples, the authors found some 67 TRBV and fewer than 15 TRBJ segments. TCRdb processed the multiplex PCR reads anew with MiXCR; each CDR3 protein has one entry. These V and J calls originate from TCRdb's pipeline instead of the authors' own analysis. The data hold 400,000 to 450,000 distinct CDR3 sequences, with about a quarter observed a single time.

The sequence was collected from a female donor with Graves disease. J is TRBJ1-1 and V is TRBV7-2; D might be TRBD1 (5 bases). Specimen: peripheral blood mononuclear cells (PBMCs), collected when the disease was refractory, from a patient treated with antithyroid drugs. The CDR3 bases are TGTGCCAGCAGACAATCGATTTGGGGGGAGAACACTGAAGCTTTCTTT. It codes for CASRQSIWGENTEAFF.